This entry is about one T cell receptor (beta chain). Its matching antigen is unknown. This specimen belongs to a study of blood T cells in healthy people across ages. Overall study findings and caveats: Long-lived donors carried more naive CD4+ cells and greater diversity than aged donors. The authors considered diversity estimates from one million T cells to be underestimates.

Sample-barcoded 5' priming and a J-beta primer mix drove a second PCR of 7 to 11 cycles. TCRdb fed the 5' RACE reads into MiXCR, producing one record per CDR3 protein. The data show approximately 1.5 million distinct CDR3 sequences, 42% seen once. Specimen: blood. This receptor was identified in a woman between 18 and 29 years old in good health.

The CDR3 loop is CSANPRNTQYF. CDR3 in DNA: TGCAGTGCTAACCCGAGGAATACGCAGTATTTT. V usage is TRBV20-1 and J usage is TRBJ2-3; D is ambiguous. Looked up from germline, CDR1 is DFQATT and CDR2 is SNEGSKA (reference sequence). Trimming removed 4 bases at V and 7 bases at J, with 9 bases between. The CDR3 length is 11 residues.